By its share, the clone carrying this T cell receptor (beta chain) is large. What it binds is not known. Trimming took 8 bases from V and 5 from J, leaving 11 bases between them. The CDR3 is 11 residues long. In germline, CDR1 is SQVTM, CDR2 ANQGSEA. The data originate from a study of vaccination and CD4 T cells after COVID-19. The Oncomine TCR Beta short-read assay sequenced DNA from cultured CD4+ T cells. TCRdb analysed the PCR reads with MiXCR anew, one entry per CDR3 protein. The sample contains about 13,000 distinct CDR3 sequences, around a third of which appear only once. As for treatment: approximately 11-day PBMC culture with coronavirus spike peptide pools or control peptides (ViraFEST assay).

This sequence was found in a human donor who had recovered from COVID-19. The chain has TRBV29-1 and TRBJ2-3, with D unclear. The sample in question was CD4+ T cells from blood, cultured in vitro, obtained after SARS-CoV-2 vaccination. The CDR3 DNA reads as TGCAGCTTCTGGGGAATAGATACGCAGTATTTT. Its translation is CSFWGIDTQYF.